This T cell receptor beta chain was captured by sequencing in a study of vaccination effects on CD4 cells after COVID-19. This clone has a handful of counts. The antigen is unknown. Antigen-specific CD4+ T cell clonotypes were called by their expansion after viral peptide-pool culture in ViraFEST. Subsequent to roughly 9 days of culture, CD4+ T cells were isolated. Vaccine recipients, nucleocapsid antibody negative, had no prior SARS-CoV-2 infection. Cultures used about 2 million PBMC per well, about 10 IU/ml IL-2 and around 10 ug/ml peptides. Cells had half their medium changed to IL-2 medium on days 3 and 7. Repertoires were generated with immunoSEQ multiplex PCR, while TCRdb's copy carries only in-frame clones and drops some. The sample shows about 31,000 clones, 55% to 75% of them seen only once. V lost 0 bases to trimming and J lost 6 bases; unmatched junction nucleotides: 12. This CDR3 comprises 18 residues. Germline V gives CDR1 SEHNR, CDR2 FQNEAQ (reference sequence).

The specimen was CD4+ T cells from PBMCs cultured with HCoV-229E spike peptides, collected before COVID-19 vaccination. The rearrangement joins TRBV7-9 to TRBJ1-5; 9 positions match TRBD1. The TCR comes from a human donor who received a COVID-19 vaccine. CDR3 bases: TGTGCCAGCAGCTTAGCGAGTCCCGGGACAGGGTTCGGTCAGCCCCAGCATTTT. This encodes CASSLASPGTGFGQPQHF.